One sample yielded the 27 T cell receptor beta chains listed below, sequenced in a study of tissue T cells after allogeneic stem cell transplantation. Here immunoSEQ multiplex PCR was the method, and the copy in TCRdb shows in-frame clones only, minus some. The sample records about 21,000 clones, roughly two thirds being singletons. The material sequenced was blood. These receptors were collected from a female BALB/c mouse in good health. The strain's MHC haplotype is H2-d.

As regards this clone: Each gene name is a mouse one. The read comes to an end 1 residue before the CDR3 does, leaving the germline J gene to fill in the end. J is TRBJ1-4 and V is TRBV14; a weak D match, TRBD1 (6 bases). The CDR3 consists of 14 residues. V was cut by 2 bases and J by 3 bases, with 8 bases left in between. Germline V lookup: CDR1 SGHDT, CDR2 FRDEAV. Incomplete CDR3 DNA: TGTGCCAGCAGTTTTGGGGGCGCCAACGAAAGATTATTT. Its protein product is CASSFGGANERLF. The CDR3 in full is CASSFGGANERLFF.

About this clone: The gene symbols are mouse symbols. The read ends 1 residue shy of where the CDR3 ends; the end is completed using the germline J gene. This chain uses TRBV31 with TRBJ1-2; 7 positions agree with TRBD1. J gave up 3 bases and V 5 bases, and 6 bases lay outside the gene matches. This CDR3 is built from 13 residues. Germline loops: CDR1 GKSSPN, CDR2 SITVG. The sequenced CDR3 bases are TGTGCCTGGGACAGGGTAGGGGACTCCGACTACACC. It encodes CAWDRVGDSDYT. Given in full, the CDR3 is CAWDRVGDSDYTF. The variable domain in full, completed from reference TRBV31 and TRBJ1-2, reads AQTIHQWPVAEIKAVGSPLSLGCTIKGKSSPNLYWYWQATGGTLQQLFYSITVGQVESVVQLNLSASRPKDDQFILSTEKLLLSHSGFYLCAWDRVGDSDYTFGSGTRLLVI.

This clone has just a few counts. The gene names given are mouse names. The part of the CDR3 DNA that was read is TGTGCCAGCAGGAACTATGATTCTGGAAATACGCTCTAT. Protein: CASRNYDSGNTLY. Given in full, the CDR3 is CASRNYDSGNTLYF. The chain recombines TRBV13-1 with TRBJ1-3; no definite D call. The read falls 1 residue short of the CDR3 end, and the missing part is taken from the germline J gene. CDR3 length: 14 amino acids. Germline V gene sequence: CDR1 NSHNY, CDR2 SYGAGN. Trimming removed 5 bases at V and 0 bases at J, with 9 bases between.

For this clone: Germline and genes here are mouse. The read gets to within 1 residue of the CDR3 end, and the germline J gene fills in the rest. The V and J genes are TRBV3 and TRBJ2-1; 8 bases match TRBD2. The CDR3 extends over 16 amino acids. From germline, CDR1 is SNHLY and CDR2 FYNGKV (reference sequence). J gave up 5 bases and V 1 base, and 7 bases lay outside the gene matches. CDR3 residues: CASSLEGGGRDAEQFF. The CDR3 bases that were read are TGTGCCAGCAGCTTAGAAGGGGGGGGGCGCGATGCTGAGCAGTTC.

Concerning this clone: The gene symbols are mouse symbols. The sequenced fragment ends 1 residue before the CDR3 boundary, so the rest is inferred from the germline J gene. V and J are TRBV19 and TRBJ2-7, with D perhaps TRBD1 or TRBD2 (5 bases each). CDR3 size: 10 residues. The V gene lost 4 bases and the J gene lost 6 bases, with 5 bases spanning the gap. CDR1 and CDR2 from the germline V gene are FNHDT and SITEND (reference sequence). The sequenced CDR3 bases are TGTGCCAGCAGTGGGGGTGAACAGTAC. Translated: CASSGGEQY. The whole CDR3 region reads CASSGGEQYF.

Comment on this clone: Genes here carry mouse names. The observed sequence ends 1 residue before the CDR3 terminus, with the missing tail filled in from the germline J gene. This chain uses TRBV5 with TRBJ1-3; 7 positions agree with TRBD1. The CDR3 totals 15 residues. Trimming took 1 base from V and 2 from J; bases not matched to a gene: 2. The germline CDR1 and CDR2 sequences are LGHNA and YNLKQL (reference sequence). CDR3 DNA (partial): TGTGCCAGCAGCCAAGCGACAGGGACTGGAAATACGCTCTAT. Its translation is CASSQATGTGNTLY. The CDR3 reads in full as CASSQATGTGNTLYF.

This clone was found once. Gene names are mouse gene names. The CDR3 loop is CASSWGTSAETLYF. The sequenced CDR3 bases are TGTGCCAGCAGCTGGGGAACTAGTGCAGAAACGCTGTAT. This chain links TRBV4 with TRBJ2-3; D ambiguous. The read ends 1 residue before the CDR3 terminus; that terminus is restored from the germline J gene. V shed 4 bases and J shed 0 bases, with 8 bases lying between them. Per the germline V gene, CDR1 is LGHDT and CDR2 is YNNKQL (reference sequence). The CDR3 loop spans 14 amino acids.

This clone was found once. Mouse gene names apply. The sequenced CDR3 bases are TGTGGTGCTAGGCGGGAGGTTAGTCAAAACACCTTGTAC. It codes for CGARREVSQNTLY. The whole CDR3 protein is CGARREVSQNTLYF. This chain connects TRBV20 to TRBJ2-4; D remains unclear. The CDR3 is cut off 1 residue early in the read; its end comes from the germline J gene. CDR3 length: 14 amino acids. Trimming took 2 bases from V and 0 from J, leaving 9 bases between them. Germline values: CDR1 GFQATS, CDR2 STVNSAI.

With respect to this clone: The genes are named according to mouse. CDR3 DNA, as far as it was read: TGTGCCAGCAGGAGGGACAGACAAAATTCTGGAAATACGCTCTAT. Protein: CASRRDRQNSGNTLY. The full CDR3 reads CASRRDRQNSGNTLYF. V is TRBV19 and J is TRBJ1-3; the match to TRBD1 covers 7 bases. The read gets to within 1 residue of the CDR3 end, and the germline J gene fills in the rest. This CDR3 is built from 16 residues. From germline, CDR1 is FNHDT and CDR2 SITEND (reference sequence). Trimming cost V 5 bases and J 0 bases; bases outside gene matches: 8. Drawing the rest from reference TRBV19 and TRBJ1-3, the complete variable domain is GGIITQTPKFLIGQEGQKLTLKCQQNFNHDTMYWYRQDSGKGLRLIYYSITENDLQKGDLSEGYDASREKKSSFSLTVTSAQKNEMAVFLCASRRDRQNSGNTLYFGEGSRLIVV.

About this clone: Any gene name here is a mouse gene name. The sequenced CDR3 bases are TGTGCCAGCAGTGGACTGGGCTATGCTGAGCAGTTC. Its translation is CASSGLGYAEQF. The full CDR3 protein reads CASSGLGYAEQFF. The rearrangement joins TRBV13-3 to TRBJ2-1; 7 positions match TRBD2. With the read ending 1 residue before the CDR3 end, the germline J gene is used to fill in that end. The germline V gene has CDR1 NNHDY and CDR2 SYVADS. The CDR3 runs to 13 residues. The trim removed 3 bases at V and 3 bases at J, leaving 0 bases unmatched.

To note about this clone: Mouse gene names and germline throughout. With the read ending 1 residue before the CDR3 end, the germline J gene is used to fill in that end. The chain carries TRBV17 and TRBJ2-7; 8 bases line up with TRBD2. Looked up from germline, CDR1 is MNHDT and CDR2 is YYDKIL. V trimming: 3 bases; J trimming: 7 bases; junction bases outside the gene matches: 2. The CDR3 covers 12 residues. CDR3 protein: CASSSAGGEQYF. The sequenced part of the CDR3 DNA is TGTGCTAGCAGTAGTGCTGGGGGGGAACAGTAC.

Concerning this clone itself: The genes and germline here are from mouse. The CDR3 extends 1 residue past the end of the read, so its final part is completed from the germline J gene. The genes are TRBV1 and TRBJ2-4; 11 bases are a match to TRBD1. From germline, CDR1 is NSQYPW and CDR2 LRSPGD (reference sequence). After removal of 1 base from V and 8 bases from J, the junction contained 2 bases not matched to a gene. The CDR3 is 14 residues long. The CDR3 bases that were read are TGCACCTGCAGTGCAGGGACAGGGGGCGGCACCTTGTAC. Translated, it gives CTCSAGTGGGTLY. The full CDR3 sequence reads CTCSAGTGGGTLYF. Complete variable domain (other parts from reference TRBV1 and TRBJ2-4): VTLLEQNPRWRLVPRGQAVNLRCILKNSQYPWMSWYQQDLQKQLQWLFTLRSPGDKEVKSLPGADYLATRVTDTELRLQVANMSQGRTLYCTCSAGTGGGTLYFGAGTRLSVL.

Concerning this clone: The genes are named according to mouse. Coverage ceases 1 residue before the CDR3 finishes, and the germline J gene fills in the end. This chain joins TRBV29 and TRBJ2-3; 8 bases align to TRBD2. V shed 7 bases and J 1 base; nucleotides not matched to a gene: 4. CDR1 and CDR2 from the germline V gene are MSHET and SYDVDS. The CDR3 runs to 14 residues. The sequenced CDR3 bases are TGTGCTAGCAAGGGGGGGCGAGGTGCAGAAACGCTGTAT. Protein: CASKGGRGAETLY. The whole CDR3 sequence reads CASKGGRGAETLYF.

On this clone: These gene names are mouse names. With the read ending 1 residue before the CDR3 end, the germline J gene is used to fill in that end. The chain has TRBV20 and TRBJ1-4; D is undetermined. Germline V lookup: CDR1 GFQATS, CDR2 STVNSAI. Trimming took off 1 base at V and 5 bases at J, with 5 bases between the two ends. This CDR3 comprises 12 residues. The part of the CDR3 DNA that was read is TGTGGTGCTAGGGGACAAAACGAAAGATTATTT. Translation: CGARGQNERLF. The CDR3 in its entirety is CGARGQNERLFF.

On this clone itself: Germline and genes here are mouse. The same CDR3 is also encoded by other DNA sequences in this sample. The part of the CDR3 DNA that was read is TGTGCCAGCAGCCAGGACTGGGGGGGATATGAACAGTAC. Translation gives CASSQDWGGYEQY. The entire CDR3 sequence reads CASSQDWGGYEQYF. V and J are TRBV2 and TRBJ2-7; TRBD2 matches at 12 bases. The CDR3 end falls 1 residue outside the read, so it is completed with the germline J gene. Germline V CDR1 and CDR2: LGHNA, YSYQKL. The CDR3 has 14 amino acids. V lost 3 bases to trimming and J lost 4 bases; unmatched junction nucleotides: 1.

Notes on this clone: The genes are named according to mouse. The read falls 1 residue short of the CDR3 end, and the missing part is taken from the germline J gene. V is TRBV4 and J is TRBJ2-4, with 10 bases that match TRBD1. Germline V CDR1 and CDR2: LGHDT, YNNKQL (reference sequence). V dropped 5 bases and J dropped 7; count of bases not matched to a gene: 3. The CDR3 length is 13 residues. The CDR3 here is CASSRQGAYTLYF. Partial CDR3 DNA: TGTGCCAGCAGCAGACAGGGGGCATACACCTTGTAC.

As concerns this clone: Gene names and germline refer to mouse. The CDR3 is cut off 1 residue early in the read; its end comes from the germline J gene. The rearrangement joins TRBV5 to TRBJ1-1, with TRBD1 matching 7 bases. The CDR3 contains 14 residues. Germline V gene lookup returns CDR1 LGHNA and CDR2 YNLKQL (reference sequence). V dropped 4 bases and J dropped 5; count of bases not matched to a gene: 7. This CDR3 reads CASSPTGALTEVFF. The sequenced part of the CDR3 DNA is TGTGCCAGCAGCCCTACAGGGGCTCTGACAGAAGTCTTC.

Concerning this clone: Gene names are mouse gene names. The read stops 1 residue short of the end of the CDR3; the missing end is completed from the germline J gene. V gene TRBV19 combines with J gene TRBJ1-1; the D is unclear. From germline, CDR1 is FNHDT and CDR2 SITEND (reference sequence). This CDR3 comprises 15 residues. V was trimmed by 1 base and J by 1 base, leaving 11 bases between them. The CDR3 region is CASSIRSQINTEVFF. The covered CDR3 bases are TGTGCCAGCAGTATAAGGTCACAGATAAACACAGAAGTCTTC.

This clone was seen a handful of times. Genes and germline are mouse. The CDR3 end is not reached by the read, which stops 1 residue before it; the germline J gene fills it in. The chain employs TRBV2 and TRBJ2-7; tentative D call: TRBD1 (6 bases). CDR1 is LGHNA and CDR2 is YSYQKL in the germline V gene. V lost 0 bases, J lost 6 bases, and 12 bases lay in between. This CDR3 is 14 amino acids long. The CDR3 DNA, read in part, is TGTGCCAGCAGCCAAGAGTCAGGGGATTTTGAACAGTAC. It encodes CASSQESGDFEQY. Given in full, the CDR3 is CASSQESGDFEQYF.

On this clone itself: Mouse names are used for the genes. Read data end 1 residue before the CDR3 end; the end is taken from the germline J gene. The V call is TRBV2, the J call TRBJ2-3; 10 bases are a match to TRBD2. The germline V gene has CDR1 LGHNA and CDR2 YSYQKL. V gave up 0 bases and J gave up 2 bases; unmatched junction bases: 5. The CDR3 spans 17 residues. CDR3 amino acids: CASSQDLWGGFAETLYF. CDR3 DNA (partial): TGTGCCAGCAGCCAAGATCTCTGGGGGGGCTTTGCAGAAACGCTGTAT.

Worth noting for this clone: Gene names refer to mouse genes. The read gets to within 1 residue of the CDR3 end, and the germline J gene fills in the rest. The genes are TRBV13-1 and TRBJ1-3, with D possibly being TRBD1 (6 bases). The germline V and J ends were trimmed by 2 bases and 7 bases, with 7 bases remaining between them. Germline CDR1 is NSHNY and CDR2 is SYGAGN. CDR3 length: 12 amino acids. The CDR3 loop reads CASSEGANTLYF. Incomplete CDR3 DNA: TGTGCCAGCAGTGAGGGGGCGAATACGCTCTAT.

A word on this clone: The genes and germline here are from mouse. The CDR3 is cut off 1 residue early in the read; its end comes from the germline J gene. The chain joins TRBV19 to TRBJ2-2; TRBD1 matches at 7 bases. CDR1 and CDR2 (germline): FNHDT, SITEND (reference sequence). This CDR3 is 14 amino acids long. V lost 7 bases and J lost 0; bases outside the gene matches: 3. The CDR3 spells CASGTATNTGQLYF. CDR3 bases read: TGTGCCAGCGGGACAGCGACAAACACCGGGCAGCTCTAC.

In regard to this clone: Gene names and germline match the mouse. Sequencing ends 1 residue short of the CDR3 end; the germline J gene provides the rest. This chain uses TRBV2 with TRBJ1-3, with D maybe TRBD1 (5 bases). The V gene lost 3 bases and the J gene lost 0 bases, with 9 bases spanning the gap. This CDR3 is built from 15 residues. Germline assignment: CDR1 LGHNA and CDR2 YSYQKL. The chain's CDR3 is CASSQGRNSGNTLYF. The covered CDR3 bases are TGTGCCAGCAGCCAGGGACGGAATTCTGGAAATACGCTCTAT.

Comments on this clone: Gene and germline names: mouse. The DNA ends 1 residue before the CDR3 does, and the rest of the CDR3 is filled in from the germline J gene. J is TRBJ2-2 and V is TRBV4, with D maybe TRBD1 (6 bases). CDR1 LGHDT and CDR2 YNNKQL come from the germline V gene (reference sequence). The CDR3 length is 16 residues. V shed 4 bases and J shed 0 bases, with 12 bases lying between them. Incomplete CDR3 DNA: TGTGCCAGCAGCTCCTCAGGGACATCAAACACCGGGCAGCTCTAC. Translating gives CASSSSGTSNTGQLY. In full, the CDR3 is CASSSSGTSNTGQLYF.

On this clone itself: The gene symbols are mouse symbols. The observed sequence ends 1 residue before the CDR3 terminus, with the missing tail filled in from the germline J gene. V gene TRBV19 combines with J gene TRBJ2-3; no firm D call. Per the germline V gene, CDR1 is FNHDT and CDR2 is SITEND (reference sequence). This CDR3 spans 15 amino acids. V lost 1 base, J lost 0 bases, and 9 bases lay in between. CDR3 DNA, as far as it was read: TGTGCCAGCAGTATATTTGCAACTAGTGCAGAAACGCTGTAT. This codes for CASSIFATSAETLY. The CDR3 as a whole reads CASSIFATSAETLYF.

A word on this clone: Each gene name is a mouse one. The read halts 1 residue ahead of the CDR3 end, with the missing end drawn from the germline J gene. This chain links TRBV2 with TRBJ1-6, with 7 bases that match TRBD1. TRBJ1-6 is labeled an ORF, and its function is uncertain. V was clipped by 2 bases and J by 7 bases; unmatched bases: 5. The CDR3 consists of 15 residues. Germline V gene lookup returns CDR1 LGHNA and CDR2 YSYQKL. CDR3 bases read: TGTGCCAGCAGCCAACCCCAGGGGGACAATTCGCCCCTCTAC. It encodes CASSQPQGDNSPLY. The whole CDR3 sequence reads CASSQPQGDNSPLYF.

This clone appeared a single time. The genes are named according to mouse. Read coverage stops 1 residue before the CDR3 terminus; the germline J gene supplies the remainder. The chain recombines TRBV16 with TRBJ1-1, with D unresolved. Germline lookup yields CDR1 SGHSA and CDR2 FRNQAP. This CDR3 spans 13 amino acids. V lost 0 bases and J 3 bases, leaving 5 bases between the germline ends. The CDR3 region is CASSLDGYTEVFF. The CDR3 bases that were read are TGTGCAAGCAGCTTAGACGGGTACACAGAAGTCTTC.